The present TCR beta chain was sequenced within a study of CD8+CD57+ T cells in acquired aplastic anemia. Overall study context: Sorted CD4+ and CD8+ cells yielded DNA averaging around 3 ug.

For CDR3 and TCR beta VDJ profiling, genomic DNA was the template used. TCRdb ran MiXCR on the reads and lists one entry per CDR3 protein. Of around 290,000 distinct CDR3 sequences in the sample, approximately 58% were seen once. The patients chosen for sequencing had shown expansion of CD8+CD57+ cells (detected by flow cytometry). CDR1 and CDR2 from the germline V gene are ENHRY and SYGVKD. Germline trimming cut 4 bases from V and 7 bases from J; bases unmatched to any gene: 12. The CDR3 is 15 residues long. This rearrangement joins TRBV10-3 to TRBJ1-1; TRBD1 matches at 7 bases. Sequencing used sorted CD4+, CD8+, or CD8+CD57+ T cells (not recorded which) from PBMCs. The clonotype originates from a human donor with aplastic anemia. The CDR3 is CAISAPDRAQGEAFF. The CDR3 DNA is TGTGCCATCAGTGCCCCTGACAGGGCCCAGGGTGAAGCTTTCTTT.